The rows below give T cell receptor beta chains drawn from one sample of a study of blood T cell repertoires in COVID-19. Profiled with immunoSEQ multiplex PCR; TCRdb holds only in-frame clones, not every one. Among some 87,000 clones listed, about 89% were seen once. Source material: peripheral blood. Receptor source: a woman in her 70s with acute or convalescent COVID-19. Each CDR3 is given with its conserved first and last residue. D genes are given only for firm matches. Rows give clone size only sometimes, using once, few, many, or a class for an expanded clone.

J gene	D gene	V gene	clone size	CDR3 protein	CDR3 DNA
TRBJ1-4	-	TRBV5-1	-	CASKLNEKLFF	TGCGCCAGCAAGCTGAATGAAAAACTGTTTTTT
TRBJ2-1	-	TRBV27	-	CASSLSGLFSFYNEQFF	TGTGCCAGCAGTTTATCAGGACTATTTAGTTTCTACAATGAGCAGTTCTTC
TRBJ2-7	-	TRBV11-2	few	CASSRETGTYEQYF	TGTGCCAGCAGCAGAGAGACAGGAACCTACGAGCAGTACTTC
TRBJ2-7	-	TRBV28	-	CASSLQKPKYEQYF	TGTGCCAGCAGTCTACAGAAGCCCAAGTACGAGCAGTACTTC
TRBJ2-5	TRBD1	TRBV6-1	-	CASSDETGGKETQYF	TGTGCCAGCAGTGATGAGACAGGGGGAAAGGAGACCCAGTACTTC
TRBJ1-6	TRBD1	TRBV18	-	CASSPMGQNSPLHF	TGTGCCAGCTCACCAATGGGACAGAATTCACCCCTCCACTTT
TRBJ2-5	-	TRBV6-5	-	CASRDAGFLETQYF	TGTGCCAGCCGGGATGCGGGCTTCTTAGAGACCCAGTACTTC
TRBJ2-3	-	TRBV9	-	CASNPRAGLSTDTQYF	TGTGCCAGCAACCCCCGGGCAGGACTGAGCACAGATACGCAGTATTTT
TRBJ1-1	-	TRBV29-1	-	CSVDRNTEAFF	TGCAGCGTTGACAGAAACACTGAAGCTTTCTTT
TRBJ1-1	TRBD1	TRBV19	-	CASSPQTGTENTEAFF	TGTGCCAGTAGTCCGCAAACCGGGACAGAGAACACTGAAGCTTTCTTT
TRBJ1-1	-	TRBV28	-	CASRSNLGVSNTEAFF	TGTGCCAGCAGGTCAAACCTCGGGGTTTCCAACACTGAAGCTTTCTTT
TRBJ2-7	TRBD1	TRBV29-1	-	CSVEGMGQAMLYEQYF	TGCAGCGTTGAGGGAATGGGACAGGCGATGTTATACGAGCAGTACTTC